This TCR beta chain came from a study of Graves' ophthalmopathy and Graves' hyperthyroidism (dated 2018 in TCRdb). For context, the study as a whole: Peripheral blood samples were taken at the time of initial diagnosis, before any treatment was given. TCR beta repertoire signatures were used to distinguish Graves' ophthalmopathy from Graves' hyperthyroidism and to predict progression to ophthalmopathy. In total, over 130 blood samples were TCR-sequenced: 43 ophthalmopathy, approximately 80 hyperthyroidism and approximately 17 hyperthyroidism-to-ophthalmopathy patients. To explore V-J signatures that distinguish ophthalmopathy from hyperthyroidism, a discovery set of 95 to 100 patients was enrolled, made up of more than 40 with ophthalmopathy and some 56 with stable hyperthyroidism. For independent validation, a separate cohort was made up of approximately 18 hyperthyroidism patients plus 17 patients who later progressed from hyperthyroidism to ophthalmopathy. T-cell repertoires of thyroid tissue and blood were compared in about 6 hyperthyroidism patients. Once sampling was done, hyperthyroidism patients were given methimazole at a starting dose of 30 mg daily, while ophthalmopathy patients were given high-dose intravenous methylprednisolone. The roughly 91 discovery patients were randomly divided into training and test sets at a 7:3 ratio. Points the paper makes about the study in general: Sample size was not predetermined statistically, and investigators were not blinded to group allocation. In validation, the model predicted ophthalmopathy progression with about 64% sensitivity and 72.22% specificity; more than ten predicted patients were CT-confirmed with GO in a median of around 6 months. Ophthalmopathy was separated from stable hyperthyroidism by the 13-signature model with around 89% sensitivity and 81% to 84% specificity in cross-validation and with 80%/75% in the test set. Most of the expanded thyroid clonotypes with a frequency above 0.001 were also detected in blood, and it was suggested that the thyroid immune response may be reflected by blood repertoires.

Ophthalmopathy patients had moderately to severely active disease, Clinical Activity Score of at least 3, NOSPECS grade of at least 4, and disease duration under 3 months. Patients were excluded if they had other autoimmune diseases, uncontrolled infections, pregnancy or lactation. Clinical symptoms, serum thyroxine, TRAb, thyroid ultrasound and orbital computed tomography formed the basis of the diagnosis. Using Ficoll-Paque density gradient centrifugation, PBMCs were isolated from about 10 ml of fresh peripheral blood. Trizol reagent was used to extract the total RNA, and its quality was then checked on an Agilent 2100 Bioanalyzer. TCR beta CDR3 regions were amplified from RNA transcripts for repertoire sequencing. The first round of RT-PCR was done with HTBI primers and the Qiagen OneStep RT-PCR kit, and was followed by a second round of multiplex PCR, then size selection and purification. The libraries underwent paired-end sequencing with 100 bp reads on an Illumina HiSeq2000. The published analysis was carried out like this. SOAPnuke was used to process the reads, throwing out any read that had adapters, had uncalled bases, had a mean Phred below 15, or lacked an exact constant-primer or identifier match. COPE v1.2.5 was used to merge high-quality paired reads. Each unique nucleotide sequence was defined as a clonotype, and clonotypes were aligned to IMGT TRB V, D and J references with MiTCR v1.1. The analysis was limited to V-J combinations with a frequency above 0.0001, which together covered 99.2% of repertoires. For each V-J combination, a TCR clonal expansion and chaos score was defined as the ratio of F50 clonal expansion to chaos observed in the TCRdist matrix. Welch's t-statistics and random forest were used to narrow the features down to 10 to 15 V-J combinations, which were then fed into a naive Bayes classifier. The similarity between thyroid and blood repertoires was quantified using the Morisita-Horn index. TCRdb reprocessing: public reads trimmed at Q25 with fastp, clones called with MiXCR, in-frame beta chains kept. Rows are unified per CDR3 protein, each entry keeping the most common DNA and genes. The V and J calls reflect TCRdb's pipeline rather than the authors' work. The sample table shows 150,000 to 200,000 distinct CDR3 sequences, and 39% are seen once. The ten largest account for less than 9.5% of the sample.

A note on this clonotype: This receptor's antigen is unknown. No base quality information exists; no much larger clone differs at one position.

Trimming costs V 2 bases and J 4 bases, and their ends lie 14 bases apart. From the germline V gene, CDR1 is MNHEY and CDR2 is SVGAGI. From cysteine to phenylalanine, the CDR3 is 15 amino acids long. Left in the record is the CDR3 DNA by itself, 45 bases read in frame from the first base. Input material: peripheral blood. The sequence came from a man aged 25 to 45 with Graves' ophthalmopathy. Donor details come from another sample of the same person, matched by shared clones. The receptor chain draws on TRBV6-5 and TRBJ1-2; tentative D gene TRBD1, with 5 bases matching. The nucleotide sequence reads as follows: TGTGCCAGCAGTTACGTGCAGGGAGAGACCTATGGCTACACCTTC. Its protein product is CASSYVQGETYGYTF.